The TCR beta chain under discussion was sequenced for a study of cytomegalovirus exposure and HLA in healthy donors. Study-level results: Overall, roughly 170 TCR beta chains were annotated as cytomegalovirus-associated. The tendency of first-cohort TCR clusters to co-occur in the 120 or so validation repertoires was the finding of a later analysis. In vitro work confirmed that three CMV-associated chains recognize CMV antigens.

In regard to this clone: As yet, its antigen is unknown.

Generated by immunoSEQ multiplex PCR, the TCRdb table keeps only in-frame clones and is missing some. The profile shows more than 150,000 clones, more than 65% of them singletons. From germline, CDR1 is MDHEN and CDR2 SYDVKM. The CDR3 covers 12 residues. V lost 6 bases and J 5 bases, leaving 10 bases between the germline ends. This clonotype originated in a young woman in good health and CMV-seropositive. Source material: PBMCs. The rearrangement links TRBV28 to TRBJ1-1; D may be TRBD1 (6 bases). CDR3 sequence: CASSLQGTEAFF. The CDR3 nucleotides read TGTGCCAGCAGCCTACAGGGTACTGAAGCTTTCTTT.